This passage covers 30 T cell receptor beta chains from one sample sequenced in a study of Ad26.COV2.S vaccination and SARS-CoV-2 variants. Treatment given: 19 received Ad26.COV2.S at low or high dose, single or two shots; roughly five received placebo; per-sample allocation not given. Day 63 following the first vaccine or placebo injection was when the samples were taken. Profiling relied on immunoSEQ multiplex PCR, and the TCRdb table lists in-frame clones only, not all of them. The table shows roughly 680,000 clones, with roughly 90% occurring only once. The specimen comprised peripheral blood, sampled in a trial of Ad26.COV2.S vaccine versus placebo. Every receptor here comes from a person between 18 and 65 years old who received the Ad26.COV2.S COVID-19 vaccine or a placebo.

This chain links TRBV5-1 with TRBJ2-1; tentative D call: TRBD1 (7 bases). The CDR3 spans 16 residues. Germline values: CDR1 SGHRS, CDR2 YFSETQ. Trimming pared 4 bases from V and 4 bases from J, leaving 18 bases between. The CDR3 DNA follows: TGCGCCAGCAGCCCGGAGCCCAGGGGGGAGTACAATGAGCAGTTCTTC. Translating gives CASSPEPRGEYNEQFF.

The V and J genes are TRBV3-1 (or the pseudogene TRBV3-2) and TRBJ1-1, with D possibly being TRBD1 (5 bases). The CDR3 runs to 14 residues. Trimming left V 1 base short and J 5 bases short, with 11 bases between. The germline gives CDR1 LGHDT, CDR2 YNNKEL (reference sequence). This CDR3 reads CASSQASGRTEAFF. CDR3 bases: TGTGCCAGCAGCCAAGCCTCAGGGCGTACTGAAGCTTTCTTT.

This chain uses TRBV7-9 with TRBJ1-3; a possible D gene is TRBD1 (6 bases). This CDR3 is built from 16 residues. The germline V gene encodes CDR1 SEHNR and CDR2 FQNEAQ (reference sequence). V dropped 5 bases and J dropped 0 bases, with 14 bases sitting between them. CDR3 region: CASSTNTGSSGNTIYF. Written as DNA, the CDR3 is TGTGCCAGCAGCACCAACACAGGGAGCTCTGGAAACACCATATATTTT.

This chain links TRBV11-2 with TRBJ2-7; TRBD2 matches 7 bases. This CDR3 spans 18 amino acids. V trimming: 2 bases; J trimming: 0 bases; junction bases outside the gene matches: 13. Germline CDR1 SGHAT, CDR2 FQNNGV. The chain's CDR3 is CASSLPGRFESRSYEQYF. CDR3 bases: TGTGCCAGCAGCTTACCCGGGAGGTTCGAGAGCCGCTCCTACGAGCAGTACTTC. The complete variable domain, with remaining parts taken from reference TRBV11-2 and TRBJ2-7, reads EAGVAQSPRYKIIEKRQSVAFWCNPISGHATLYWYQQILGQGPKLLIQFQNNGVVDDSQLPKDRFSAERLKGVDSTLKIQPAKLEDSAVYLCASSLPGRFESRSYEQYFGPGTRLTVT.

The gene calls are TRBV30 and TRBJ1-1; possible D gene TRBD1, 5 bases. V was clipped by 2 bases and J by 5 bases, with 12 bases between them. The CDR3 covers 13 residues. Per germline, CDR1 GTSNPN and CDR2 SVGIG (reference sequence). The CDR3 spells CAWSSVRDTEAFF. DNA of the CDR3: TGTGCCTGGAGTTCCGTCAGGGATACTGAAGCTTTCTTT. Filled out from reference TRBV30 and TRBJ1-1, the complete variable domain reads SQTIHQWPATLVQPVGSPLSLECTVEGTSNPNLYWYRQAAGRGLQLLFYSVGIGQISSEVPQNLSASRPQDRQFILSSKKLLLSDSGFYLCAWSSVRDTEAFFGQGTRLTVV.

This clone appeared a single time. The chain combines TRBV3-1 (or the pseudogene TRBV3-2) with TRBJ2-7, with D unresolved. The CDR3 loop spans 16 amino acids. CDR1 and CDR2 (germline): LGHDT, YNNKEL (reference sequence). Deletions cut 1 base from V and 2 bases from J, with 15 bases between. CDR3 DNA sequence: TGTGCCAGCAGCCAAGGACGCGTCCTAACCACCTACGAGCAGTACTTC. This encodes CASSQGRVLTTYEQYF.

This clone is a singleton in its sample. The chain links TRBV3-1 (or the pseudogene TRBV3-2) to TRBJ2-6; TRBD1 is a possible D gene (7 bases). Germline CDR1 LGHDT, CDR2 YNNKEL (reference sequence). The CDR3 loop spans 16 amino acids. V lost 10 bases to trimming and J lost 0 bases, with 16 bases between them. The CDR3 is CATGGQSLSGANVLTF. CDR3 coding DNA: TGTGCCACCGGGGGACAGAGCCTCTCTGGGGCCAACGTCCTGACTTTC.

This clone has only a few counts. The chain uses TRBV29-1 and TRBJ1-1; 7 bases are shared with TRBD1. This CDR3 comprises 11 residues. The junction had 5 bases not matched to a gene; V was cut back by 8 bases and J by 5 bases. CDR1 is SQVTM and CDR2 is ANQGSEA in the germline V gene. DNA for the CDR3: TGCAGCTCAGAGGGACAGACTGAAGCTTTCTTT. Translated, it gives CSSEGQTEAFF. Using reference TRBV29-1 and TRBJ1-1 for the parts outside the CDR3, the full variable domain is SAVISQKPSRDICQRGTSLTIQCQVDSQVTMMFWYRQQPGQSLTLIATANQGSEATYESGFVIDKFPISRPNLTFSTLTVSNMSPEDSSIYLCSSEGQTEAFFGQGTRLTVV.

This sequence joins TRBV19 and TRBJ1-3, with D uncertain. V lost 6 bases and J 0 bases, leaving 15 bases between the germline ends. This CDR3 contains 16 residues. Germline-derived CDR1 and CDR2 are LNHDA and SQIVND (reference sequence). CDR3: CASSLQAGSSGNTIYF. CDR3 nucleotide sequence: TGTGCCAGTAGCCTACAAGCGGGGAGCTCTGGAAACACCATATATTTT.

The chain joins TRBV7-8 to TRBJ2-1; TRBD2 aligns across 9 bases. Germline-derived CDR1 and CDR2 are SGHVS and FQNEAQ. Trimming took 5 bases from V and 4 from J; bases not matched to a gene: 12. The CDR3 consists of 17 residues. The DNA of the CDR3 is TGTGCCAGCAGCCCCCCCCAGACTAGCGGAACTTACAATGAGCAGTTCTTC. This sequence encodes CASSPPQTSGTYNEQFF.

The CDR3 here is CASSYSAVQETQYF. CDR3 bases: TGTGCCAGCAGTTACTCAGCGGTCCAAGAGACCCAGTACTTC. The chain combines TRBV6-2 or TRBV6-3 with TRBJ2-5, with D perhaps TRBD2 (5 bases). Germline lookup yields CDR1 MNHEY and CDR2 SVGEGT. The CDR3 is 14 residues long. Trimming stripped 0 bases from V and 1 base from J, with 6 bases between.

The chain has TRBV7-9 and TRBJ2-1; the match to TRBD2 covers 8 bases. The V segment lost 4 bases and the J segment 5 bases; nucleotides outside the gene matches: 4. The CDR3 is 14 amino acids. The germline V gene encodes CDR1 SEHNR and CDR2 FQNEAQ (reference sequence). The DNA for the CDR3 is TGTGCCAGCAGCTCGGGAGGGAGCAACAATGAGCAGTTCTTC. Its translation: CASSSGGSNNEQFF.

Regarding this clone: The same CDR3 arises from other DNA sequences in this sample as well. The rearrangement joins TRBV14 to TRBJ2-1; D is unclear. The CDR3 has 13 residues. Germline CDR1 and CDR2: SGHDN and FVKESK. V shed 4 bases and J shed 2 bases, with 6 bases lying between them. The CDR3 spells CASSLGPYNEQFF. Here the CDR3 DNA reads TGTGCCAGCAGCCTCGGACCCTACAATGAGCAGTTCTTC.

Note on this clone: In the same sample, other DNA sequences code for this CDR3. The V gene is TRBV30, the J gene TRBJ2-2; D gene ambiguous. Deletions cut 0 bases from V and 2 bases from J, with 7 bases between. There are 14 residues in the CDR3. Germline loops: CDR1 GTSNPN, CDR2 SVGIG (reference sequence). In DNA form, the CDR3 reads TGTGCCTGGAGTGTACGGGCAAACACCGGGGAGCTGTTTTTT. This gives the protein CAWSVRANTGELFF.

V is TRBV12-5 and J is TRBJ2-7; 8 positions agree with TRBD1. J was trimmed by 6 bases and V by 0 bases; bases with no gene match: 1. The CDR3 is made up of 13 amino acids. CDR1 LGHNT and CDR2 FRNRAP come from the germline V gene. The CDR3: CASGLVDRGEQYF. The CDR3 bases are TGTGCTAGTGGTTTGGTAGACAGGGGCGAGCAGTACTTC. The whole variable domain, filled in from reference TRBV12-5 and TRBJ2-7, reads DARVTQTPRHKVTEMGQEVTMRCQPILGHNTVFWYRQTMMQGLELLAYFRNRAPLDDSGMPKDRFSAEMPDATLATLKIQPSEPRDSAVYFCASGLVDRGEQYFGPGTRLTVT.

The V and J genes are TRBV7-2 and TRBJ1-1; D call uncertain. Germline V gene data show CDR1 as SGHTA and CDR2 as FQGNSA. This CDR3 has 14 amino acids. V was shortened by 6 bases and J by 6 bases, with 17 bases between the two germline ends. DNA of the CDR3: TGTGCCAGCAGGCGTGACCGTCGGGTAGCTGAAGCTTTCTTT. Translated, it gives CASRRDRRVAEAFF.

CDR3 bases: TGCGCCAGCAGCCAAACTCCGGGACAGGGTGGTGAAAAACTGTTTTTT. Residues: CASSQTPGQGGEKLFF. The genes are TRBV4-3 and TRBJ1-4; 9 bases align to TRBD1. V trimming: 2 bases; J trimming: 7 bases; junction bases outside the gene matches: 8. The CDR3 contains 16 residues. Germline CDR1 reads LGHNA; CDR2 reads YSLEER.

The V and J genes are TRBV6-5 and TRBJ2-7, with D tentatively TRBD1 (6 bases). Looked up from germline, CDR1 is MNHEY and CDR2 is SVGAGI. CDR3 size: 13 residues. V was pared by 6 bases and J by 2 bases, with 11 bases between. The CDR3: CASSTDRAYEQYF. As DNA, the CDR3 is TGTGCCAGCAGCACGGACAGAGCCTACGAGCAGTACTTC.

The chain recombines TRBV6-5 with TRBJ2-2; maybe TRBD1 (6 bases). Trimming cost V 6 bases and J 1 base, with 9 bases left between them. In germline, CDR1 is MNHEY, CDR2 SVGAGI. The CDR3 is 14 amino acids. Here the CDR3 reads CASSSDRNTGELFF. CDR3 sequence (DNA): TGTGCCAGCAGCTCGGACAGGAACACCGGGGAGCTGTTTTTT.

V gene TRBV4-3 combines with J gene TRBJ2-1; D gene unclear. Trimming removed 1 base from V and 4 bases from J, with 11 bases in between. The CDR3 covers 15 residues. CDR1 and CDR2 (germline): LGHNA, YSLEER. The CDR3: CASSQVSWGYNEQFF. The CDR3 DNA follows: TGCGCCAGCAGCCAAGTTTCCTGGGGATACAATGAGCAGTTCTTC.

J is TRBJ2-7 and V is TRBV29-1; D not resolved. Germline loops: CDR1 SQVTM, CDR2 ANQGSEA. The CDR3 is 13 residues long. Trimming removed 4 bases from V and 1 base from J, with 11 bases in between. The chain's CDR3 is CSVGDFQSYEQYF. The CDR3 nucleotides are TGCAGCGTTGGGGATTTCCAATCCTACGAGCAGTACTTC.

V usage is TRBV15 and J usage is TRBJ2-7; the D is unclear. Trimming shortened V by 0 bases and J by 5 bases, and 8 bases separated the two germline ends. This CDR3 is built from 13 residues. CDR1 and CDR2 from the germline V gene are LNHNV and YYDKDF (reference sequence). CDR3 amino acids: CATSRDHSNEQYF. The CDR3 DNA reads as TGTGCCACCAGCAGAGATCACAGTAACGAGCAGTACTTC.

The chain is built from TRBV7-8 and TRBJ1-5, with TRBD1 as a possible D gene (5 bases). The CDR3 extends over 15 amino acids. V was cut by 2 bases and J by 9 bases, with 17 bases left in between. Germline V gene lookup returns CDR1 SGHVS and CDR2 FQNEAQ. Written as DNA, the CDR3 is TGTGCCAGCAGCTTAAGGGACGCCCAAATTTTGCCCCAGCATTTT. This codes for CASSLRDAQILPQHF.

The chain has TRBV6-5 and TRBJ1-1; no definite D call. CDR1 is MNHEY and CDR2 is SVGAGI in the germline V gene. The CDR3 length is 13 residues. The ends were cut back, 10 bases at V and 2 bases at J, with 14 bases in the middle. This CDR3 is CATLNRENTEAFF. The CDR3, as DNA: TGTGCCACCCTTAACCGGGAAAACACTGAAGCTTTCTTT.

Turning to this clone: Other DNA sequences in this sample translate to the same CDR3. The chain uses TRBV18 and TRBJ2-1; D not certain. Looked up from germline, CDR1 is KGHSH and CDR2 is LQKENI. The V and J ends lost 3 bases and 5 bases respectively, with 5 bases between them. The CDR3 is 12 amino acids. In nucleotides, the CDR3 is TGTGCCAGCTCACCCACCGACAATGAGCAGTTCTTC. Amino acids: CASSPTDNEQFF.

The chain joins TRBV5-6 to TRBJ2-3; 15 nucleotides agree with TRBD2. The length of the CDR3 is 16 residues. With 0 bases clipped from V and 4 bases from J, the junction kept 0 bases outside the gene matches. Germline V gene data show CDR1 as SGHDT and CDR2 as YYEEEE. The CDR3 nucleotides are TGTGCCAGCAGCTTGGGGACTAGCGGGGGGGCAGATACGCAGTATTTT. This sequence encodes CASSLGTSGGADTQYF.

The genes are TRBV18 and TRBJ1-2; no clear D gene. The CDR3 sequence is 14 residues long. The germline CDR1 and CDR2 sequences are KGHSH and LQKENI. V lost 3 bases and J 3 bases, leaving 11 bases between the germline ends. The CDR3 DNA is TGTGCCAGCTCACCGGACTCGCCCTACTATGGCTACACCTTC. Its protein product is CASSPDSPYYGYTF.

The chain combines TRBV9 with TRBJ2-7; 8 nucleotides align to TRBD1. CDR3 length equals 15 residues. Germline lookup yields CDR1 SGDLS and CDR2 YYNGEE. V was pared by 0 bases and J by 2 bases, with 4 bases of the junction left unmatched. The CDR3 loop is CASSVAPDRAYEQYF. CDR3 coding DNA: TGTGCCAGCAGCGTAGCTCCGGACAGGGCCTACGAGCAGTACTTC.

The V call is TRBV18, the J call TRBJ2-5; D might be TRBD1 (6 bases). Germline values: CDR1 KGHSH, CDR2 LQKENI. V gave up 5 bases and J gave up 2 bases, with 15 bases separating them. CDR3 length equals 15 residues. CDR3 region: CASSYATGVQETQYF. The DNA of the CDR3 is TGTGCCAGCTCATACGCGACAGGAGTTCAAGAGACCCAGTACTTC.

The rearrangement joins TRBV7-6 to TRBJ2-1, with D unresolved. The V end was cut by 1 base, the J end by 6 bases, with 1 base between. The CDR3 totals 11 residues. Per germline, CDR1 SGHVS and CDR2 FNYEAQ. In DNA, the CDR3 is TGTGCCAGCAGCTTAGTCAATGAGCAGTTCTTC. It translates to CASSLVNEQFF.